Below, 4 T cell receptor beta chains from the same sample are listed, as sequenced in a study of regulatory T cells in long-lasting Graves disease. Stated time point: newly diagnosed GD, antithyroid drugs for less than 3 months. Isolated PBMC RNA provided the starting material for the TCR library. Arm-PCR of CDR3 regions and iRepertoire HTBI primers were the basis on which TCR beta libraries were built. TCRdb itself ran the multiplex PCR reads through MiXCR, one entry per CDR3 protein. The sample records 360,000 or so distinct CDR3 sequences, about 12% being singletons. A further study also used this sample, focusing on T cells in Graves' hyperthyroidism and ophthalmopathy.

The sequenced sample was peripheral blood mononuclear cells (PBMCs), obtained at new diagnosis, from a patient treated with antithyroid drugs. The receptors originated from a woman under 30 with Graves disease.

This clonotype was seen at least ten times. The DNA is omitted, as the CDR3 cannot be located on it reliably, and the CDR3 follows TCRdb's listing. The chain combines TRBV12-3 or TRBV12-4 with TRBJ2-2; TRBD2 reflects the table's D call only, with no check against the DNA. Ends included, the CDR3 has 15 residues. The CDR3 reads CASSLAQADTGELFF.

This clonotype was found many times. V is TRBV20-1 and J is TRBJ1-1; TRBD1 aligns across 9 bases. The ends lost 3 bases at V and 2 bases at J; junction bases unmatched: 4. Germline V gene lookup returns CDR1 DFQATT and CDR2 SNEGSKA (reference sequence). The CDR3 contains 14 residues. The CDR3 bases are TGCAGTGCTAGGGGGACAGGGCGAAACACTGAAGCTTTCTTT. This sequence encodes CSARGTGRNTEAFF.

This clonotype has ten or more counts. J is TRBJ1-1 and V is TRBV20-1; D possibly corresponds to TRBD1 (6 bases). There are 14 residues in the CDR3. CDR1 is DFQATT, CDR2 SNEGSKA, per germline (reference sequence). V was trimmed by 5 bases and J by 0 bases, leaving 13 bases between them. Written as DNA, the CDR3 is TGCAGTGCTTTTCCGGGGGCCATGAACACTGAAGCTTTCTTT. It is translated as CSAFPGAMNTEAFF.

This clonotype turned up a few times. The chain has TRBV15 and TRBJ2-5; 7 bases are a match to TRBD2. The trim removed 0 bases at V and 5 bases at J, leaving 6 bases unmatched. This CDR3 comprises 15 residues. Germline CDR1 LNHNV, CDR2 YYDKDF (reference sequence). CDR3 sequence: CATSRDSREGETQYF. For the CDR3, the DNA is TGTGCCACCAGCAGAGATTCGAGGGAGGGTGAGACCCAGTACTTC.